Given below is one T cell receptor beta chain in context. Researchers ran the PCR with 60 Vbeta and 13 Jbeta primers. TCRdb's table, derived via immunoSEQ multiplex PCR, lists solely in-frame clones and lacks some. The sample includes roughly 140,000 clones, about 79% of them seen just once. The sample comes from a study of cytomegalovirus exposure and HLA in healthy donors. About the research overall: In an early release, HLA-typed donors contributed some 88 million unique TCR sequences. Genotyping of some 390 donors showed that 80% to 90% belonged to the Caucasian-associated ancestry cluster.

The TCR was taken from a male donor in good health and CMV-seronegative. The sequenced sample consisted of PBMCs.

CDR3 nucleotide sequence: TGTGCCTGGGAGCCAGGACAGCAAGAGACCCAGTACTTC. Residues: CAWEPGQQETQYF. This chain connects TRBV30 to TRBJ2-5; D possibly corresponds to TRBD1 (6 bases). The CDR3 loop spans 13 amino acids. V lost 5 bases, J lost 2 bases, and 12 bases lay in between. CDR1 is GTSNPN and CDR2 is SVGIG in the germline V gene (reference sequence).